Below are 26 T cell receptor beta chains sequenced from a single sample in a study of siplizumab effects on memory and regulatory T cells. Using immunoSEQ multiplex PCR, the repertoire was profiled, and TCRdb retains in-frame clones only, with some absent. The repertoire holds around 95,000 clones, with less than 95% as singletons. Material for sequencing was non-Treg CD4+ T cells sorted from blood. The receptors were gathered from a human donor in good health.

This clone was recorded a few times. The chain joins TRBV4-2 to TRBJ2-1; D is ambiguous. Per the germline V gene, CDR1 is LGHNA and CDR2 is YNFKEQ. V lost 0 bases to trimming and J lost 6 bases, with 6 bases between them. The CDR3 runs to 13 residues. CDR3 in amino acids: CASSQESPNEQFF. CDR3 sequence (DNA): TGTGCCAGCAGCCAAGAGTCCCCCAATGAGCAGTTCTTC.

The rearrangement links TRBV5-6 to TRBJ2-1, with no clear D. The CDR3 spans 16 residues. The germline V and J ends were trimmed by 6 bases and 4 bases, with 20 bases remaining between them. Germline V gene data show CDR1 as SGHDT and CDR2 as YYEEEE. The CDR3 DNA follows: TGTGCCAGCATCAAAATCGGGTTAGCTCTATACAATGAGCAGTTCTTC. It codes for CASIKIGLALYNEQFF.

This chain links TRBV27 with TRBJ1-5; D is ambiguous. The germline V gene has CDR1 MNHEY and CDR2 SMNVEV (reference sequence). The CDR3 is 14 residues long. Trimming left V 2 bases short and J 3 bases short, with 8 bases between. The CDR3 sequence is CASSLTRPNQPQHF. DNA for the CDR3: TGTGCCAGCAGTTTAACACGGCCCAATCAGCCCCAGCATTTT.

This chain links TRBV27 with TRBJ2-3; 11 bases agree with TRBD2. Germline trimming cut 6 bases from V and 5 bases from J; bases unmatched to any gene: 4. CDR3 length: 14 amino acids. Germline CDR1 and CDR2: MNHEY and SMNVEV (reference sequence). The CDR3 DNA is TGTGCCAGCAGAACTGGGACTAGCGGAGATACGCAGTATTTT. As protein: CASRTGTSGDTQYF.

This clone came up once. CDR3 region: CASSEGTGVRTEAFF. In nucleotides, the CDR3 is TGTGCCAGCAGTGAGGGGACAGGGGTAAGGACTGAAGCTTTCTTT. V gene TRBV25-1 combines with J gene TRBJ1-1; 10 bases map to TRBD1. The CDR3 contains 15 residues. Trimming removed 3 bases from V and 5 bases from J; junction bases left unmatched: 6. Germline-derived CDR1 and CDR2 are MGHDK and SYGVNS.

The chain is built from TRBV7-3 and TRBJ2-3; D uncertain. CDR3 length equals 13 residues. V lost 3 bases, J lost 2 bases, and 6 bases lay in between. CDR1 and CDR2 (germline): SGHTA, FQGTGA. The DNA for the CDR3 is TGTGCCAGCAGCTTGACGATCACAGATACGCAGTATTTT. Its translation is CASSLTITDTQYF.

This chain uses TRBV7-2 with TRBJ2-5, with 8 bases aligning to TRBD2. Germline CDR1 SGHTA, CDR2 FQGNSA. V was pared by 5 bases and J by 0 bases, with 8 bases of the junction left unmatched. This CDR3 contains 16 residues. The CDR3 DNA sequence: TGTGCCAGCAGCCGTAATGGCGGGAGGAACCAAGAGACCCAGTACTTC. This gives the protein CASSRNGGRNQETQYF.

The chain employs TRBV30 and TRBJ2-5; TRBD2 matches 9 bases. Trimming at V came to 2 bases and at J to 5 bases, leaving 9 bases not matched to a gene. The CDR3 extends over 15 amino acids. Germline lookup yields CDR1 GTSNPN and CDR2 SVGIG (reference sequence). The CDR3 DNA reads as TGTGCCTGGAGTCCTACGACTAGCGGTTGGGAGACCCAGTACTTC. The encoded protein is CAWSPTTSGWETQYF.

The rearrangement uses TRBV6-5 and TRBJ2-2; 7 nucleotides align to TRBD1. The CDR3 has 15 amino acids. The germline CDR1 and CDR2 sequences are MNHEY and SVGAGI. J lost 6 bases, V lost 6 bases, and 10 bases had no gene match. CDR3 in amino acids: CASRQRTGKAGELFF. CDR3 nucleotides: TGTGCCAGCAGACAACGGACAGGTAAGGCCGGGGAGCTGTTTTTT.

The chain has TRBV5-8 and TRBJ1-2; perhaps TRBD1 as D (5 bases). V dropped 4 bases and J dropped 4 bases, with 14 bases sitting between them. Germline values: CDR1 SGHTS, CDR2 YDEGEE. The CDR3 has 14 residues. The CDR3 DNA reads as TGTGCCAGCAGCCCTCACGGGGGAAGCTATGGCTACACCTTC. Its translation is CASSPHGGSYGYTF. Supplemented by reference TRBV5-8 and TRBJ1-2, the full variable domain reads EAGVTQSPTHLIKTRGQQATLRCSPISGHTSVYWYQQALGLGLQFLLWYDEGEERNRGNFPPRFSGRQFPNYSSELNVNALELEDSALYLCASSPHGGSYGYTFGSGTRLTVV.

The CDR3 is CASSKHRDPNEQFF. CDR3 DNA: TGTGCCAGCAGCAAACACAGGGACCCCAATGAGCAGTTCTTC. V usage is TRBV7-8 and J usage is TRBJ2-1; weak D call: TRBD1 (6 bases). The CDR3 covers 14 residues. The V and J ends lost 5 bases and 6 bases respectively, with 14 bases between them. Per germline, CDR1 SGHVS and CDR2 FQNEAQ.

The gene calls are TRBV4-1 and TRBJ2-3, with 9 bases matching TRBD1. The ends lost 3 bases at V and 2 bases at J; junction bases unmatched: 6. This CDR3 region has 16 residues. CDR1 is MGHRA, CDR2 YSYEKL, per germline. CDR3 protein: CASSQAGTGNTDTQYF. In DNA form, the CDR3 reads TGCGCCAGCAGCCAGGCCGGGACAGGGAACACAGATACGCAGTATTTT.

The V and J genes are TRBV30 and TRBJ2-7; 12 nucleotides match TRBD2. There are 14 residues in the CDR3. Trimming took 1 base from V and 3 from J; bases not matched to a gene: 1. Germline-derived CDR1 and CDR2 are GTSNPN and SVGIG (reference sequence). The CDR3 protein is CAWSEGLAGYEQYF. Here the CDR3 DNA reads TGTGCCTGGAGTGAGGGACTAGCGGGCTACGAGCAGTACTTC. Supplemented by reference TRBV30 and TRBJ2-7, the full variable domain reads SQTIHQWPATLVQPVGSPLSLECTVEGTSNPNLYWYRQAAGRGLQLLFYSVGIGQISSEVPQNLSASRPQDRQFILSSKKLLLSDSGFYLCAWSEGLAGYEQYFGPGTRLTVT.

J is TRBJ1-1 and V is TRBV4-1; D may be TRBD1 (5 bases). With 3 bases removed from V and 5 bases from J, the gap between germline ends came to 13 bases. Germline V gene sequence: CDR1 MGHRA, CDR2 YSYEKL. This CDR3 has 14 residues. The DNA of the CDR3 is TGCGCCAGCAGCCAGGACCCCTGGGGGACTGAAGCTTTCTTT. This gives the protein CASSQDPWGTEAFF.

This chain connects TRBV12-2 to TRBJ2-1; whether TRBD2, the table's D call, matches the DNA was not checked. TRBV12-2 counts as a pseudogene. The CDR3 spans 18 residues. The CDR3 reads CASRSTSGRLSSYNEQFF. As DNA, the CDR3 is TGTGCAAGTCGCTCCACTAGCGGGAGGCTCAGCTCCTACAATGAGCAGTTCTTC.

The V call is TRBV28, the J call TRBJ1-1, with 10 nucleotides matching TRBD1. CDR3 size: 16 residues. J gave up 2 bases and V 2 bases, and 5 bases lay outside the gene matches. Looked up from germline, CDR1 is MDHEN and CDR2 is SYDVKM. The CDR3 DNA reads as TGTGCCAGCAGTTTAAGGGGACAGGGGAGAAACACTGAAGCTTTCTTT. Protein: CASSLRGQGRNTEAFF.

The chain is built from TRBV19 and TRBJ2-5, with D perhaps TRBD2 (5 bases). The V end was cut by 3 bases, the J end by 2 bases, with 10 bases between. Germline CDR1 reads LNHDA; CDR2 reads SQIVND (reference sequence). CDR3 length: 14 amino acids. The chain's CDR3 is CASSIGEGQETQYF. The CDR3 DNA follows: TGTGCCAGTAGTATCGGGGAAGGGCAAGAGACCCAGTACTTC.

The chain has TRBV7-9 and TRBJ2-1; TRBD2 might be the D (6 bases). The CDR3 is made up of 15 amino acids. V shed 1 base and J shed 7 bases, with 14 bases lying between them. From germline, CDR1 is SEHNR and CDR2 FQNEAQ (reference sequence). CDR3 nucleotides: TGTGCCAGCAGCTTAGATCCGGGAGTAGTTAATGAGCAGTTCTTC. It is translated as CASSLDPGVVNEQFF.

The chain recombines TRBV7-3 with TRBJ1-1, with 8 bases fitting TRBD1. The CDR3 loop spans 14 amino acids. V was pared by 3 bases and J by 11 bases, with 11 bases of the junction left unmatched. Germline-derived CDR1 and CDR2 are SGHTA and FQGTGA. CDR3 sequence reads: CASSFNLQGGDAFF. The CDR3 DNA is TGTGCCAGCAGCTTCAATTTACAGGGGGGTGACGCTTTCTTT.

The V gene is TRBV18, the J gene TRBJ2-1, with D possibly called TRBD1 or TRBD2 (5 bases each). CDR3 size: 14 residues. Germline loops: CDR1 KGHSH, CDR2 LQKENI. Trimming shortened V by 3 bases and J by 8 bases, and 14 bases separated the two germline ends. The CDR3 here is CASSPGTQAYEQFF. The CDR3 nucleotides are TGTGCCAGCTCACCTGGGACCCAGGCATATGAGCAGTTCTTC.

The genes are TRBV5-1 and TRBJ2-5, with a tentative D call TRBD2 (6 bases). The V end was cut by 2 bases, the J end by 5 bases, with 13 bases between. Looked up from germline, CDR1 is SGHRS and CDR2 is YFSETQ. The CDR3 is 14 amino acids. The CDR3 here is CASSFRDSGETQYF. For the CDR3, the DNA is TGCGCCAGCAGCTTCCGGGACTCCGGGGAGACCCAGTACTTC.

In DNA, the CDR3 is TGTGCCAGCAGCTTAGTCGGACAGTTGAACACTGAAGCTTTCTTT. This encodes CASSLVGQLNTEAFF. The V call is TRBV11-2, the J call TRBJ1-1; tentative D call: TRBD1 (6 bases). V lost 1 base and J 0 bases, leaving 9 bases between the germline ends. CDR3 length: 15 amino acids. Germline CDR1 SGHAT, CDR2 FQNNGV.

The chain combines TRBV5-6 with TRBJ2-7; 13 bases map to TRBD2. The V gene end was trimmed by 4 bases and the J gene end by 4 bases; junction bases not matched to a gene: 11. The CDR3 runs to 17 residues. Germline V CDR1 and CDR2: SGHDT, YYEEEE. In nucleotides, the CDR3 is TGTGCCAGCAGCCGTCCGGGACTAGCGGGAATGGGTTACGAGCAGTACTTC. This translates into CASSRPGLAGMGYEQYF. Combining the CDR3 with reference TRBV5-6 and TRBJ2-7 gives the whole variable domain DAGVTQSPTHLIKTRGQQVTLRCSPKSGHDTVSWYQQALGQGPQFIFQYYEEEERQRGNFPDRFSGHQFPNYSSELNVNALLLGDSALYLCASSRPGLAGMGYEQYFGPGTRLTVT.

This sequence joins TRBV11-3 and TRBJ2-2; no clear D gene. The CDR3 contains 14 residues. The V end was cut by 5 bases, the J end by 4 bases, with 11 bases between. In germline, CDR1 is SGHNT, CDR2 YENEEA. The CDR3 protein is CASSPTLGTGELFF. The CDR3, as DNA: TGTGCCAGCAGCCCGACCTTGGGCACCGGGGAGCTGTTTTTT.

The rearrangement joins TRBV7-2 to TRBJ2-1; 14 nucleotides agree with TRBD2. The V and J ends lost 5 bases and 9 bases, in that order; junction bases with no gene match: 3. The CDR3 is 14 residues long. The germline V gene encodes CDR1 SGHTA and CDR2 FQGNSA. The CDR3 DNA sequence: TGTGCCAGCAGCGTCGGGACTAGCGGGGGTGAGCAGTTCTTC. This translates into CASSVGTSGGEQFF.

The CDR3 DNA reads as TGTGCCAGCACCCATCCGGGCAGGGAGCTCTACGAGCAGTACTTC. Translation gives CASTHPGRELYEQYF. The V gene is TRBV7-9, the J gene TRBJ2-7, with D perhaps assigned TRBD1 or TRBD2 (5 bases each). Germline CDR1 SEHNR, CDR2 FQNEAQ (reference sequence). CDR3 length equals 15 residues. Trimming cost V 7 bases and J 3 bases, with 19 bases left between them.